Shown below are 7 T cell receptor beta chains from a single sample sequenced in a study of cytomegalovirus exposure and HLA in healthy donors. Amplification used 60 Vbeta primers and 13 Jbeta primers. Assay: immunoSEQ multiplex PCR; the TCRdb copy retains only in-frame clones and omits some. The sample shows approximately 190,000 clones, around 90% of them seen only once. Material: PBMCs. All receptors derive from a boy between 2 and 10 years old in good health and CMV-seronegative.

This clone was seen only once. CDR3 DNA: TGCGCCAGCAGGGTCAGCGGGTTTTCCGGGGAGCTGTTTTTT. Protein: CASRVSGFSGELFF. The chain uses TRBV5-1 and TRBJ2-2, with a weak D call TRBD2 (6 bases). CDR1 and CDR2 from the germline V gene are SGHRS and YFSETQ. With 5 bases removed from V and 6 bases from J, the gap between germline ends came to 14 bases. This CDR3 has 14 residues.

This chain joins TRBV19 and TRBJ2-1; TRBD1 might be the D (5 bases). This CDR3 spans 15 amino acids. Trimming left V 5 bases short and J 7 bases short, with 18 bases between. In germline, CDR1 is LNHDA, CDR2 SQIVND (reference sequence). This CDR3 is CASSAGKGSVNEQFF. DNA for the CDR3: TGTGCCAGTAGTGCAGGGAAGGGCAGTGTTAATGAGCAGTTCTTC. Full variable domain (outside the CDR3, taken from reference TRBV19 and TRBJ2-1): DGGITQSPKYLFRKEGQNVTLSCEQNLNHDAMYWYRQDPGQGLRLIYYSQIVNDFQKGDIAEGYSVSREKKESFPLTVTSAQKNPTAFYLCASSAGKGSVNEQFFGPGTRLTVL.

The rearrangement joins TRBV7-2 to TRBJ1-5; D is unresolved. Germline V gene sequence: CDR1 SGHTA, CDR2 FQGNSA. Trimming shortened V by 2 bases and J by 2 bases, and 13 bases separated the two germline ends. The CDR3 loop spans 16 amino acids. CDR3 in amino acids: CASSLIAGLGNQPQHF. The CDR3 DNA reads TGTGCCAGCAGCTTAATTGCCGGTCTCGGCAATCAGCCCCAGCATTTT. Drawing the rest from reference TRBV7-2 and TRBJ1-5, the complete variable domain is GAGVSQSPSNKVTEKGKDVELRCDPISGHTALYWYRQSLGQGLEFLIYFQGNSAPDKSGLPSDRFSAERTGGSVSTLTIQRTQQEDSAVYLCASSLIAGLGNQPQHFGDGTRLSIL.

This chain uses TRBV7-9 with TRBJ2-1; 11 bases fit TRBD1. Germline V gives CDR1 SEHNR, CDR2 FQNEAQ (reference sequence). This CDR3 has 15 amino acids. V lost 6 bases and J lost 4; bases outside the gene matches: 5. CDR3 region: CASSTGTGGYNEQFF. The DNA of the CDR3 is TGTGCCAGCAGTACCGGGACAGGGGGATACAATGAGCAGTTCTTC.

V is TRBV27 and J is TRBJ2-1; perhaps TRBD2 as D (6 bases). V was shortened by 6 bases and J by 10 bases, with 19 bases between the two germline ends. Germline loops: CDR1 MNHEY, CDR2 SMNVEV (reference sequence). The CDR3 is 14 amino acids. The CDR3: CASSIGTLHVEQFF. The CDR3 region has the DNA TGTGCCAGCAGCATCGGGACTCTACACGTCGAGCAGTTCTTC.

This rearrangement joins TRBV13 to TRBJ2-7; 11 bases are a match to TRBD1. The CDR3 sequence is 15 residues long. After removal of 5 bases from V and 4 bases from J, the junction contained 7 bases not matched to a gene. The germline V gene has CDR1 PRHDT and CDR2 FYEKMQ (reference sequence). The DNA for the CDR3 is TGTGCCAGCAGCGAACTGGGACAGGGGGATTACGAGCAGTACTTC. Its translation is CASSELGQGDYEQYF.

As for this clone: Within the sample, other DNA sequences also encode this same CDR3. The chain is built from TRBV7-2 and TRBJ1-6; unclear D gene. Germline V lookup: CDR1 SGHTA, CDR2 FQGNSA. This CDR3 has 16 residues. V lost 3 bases and J lost 13, with 22 bases in between. Here the CDR3 reads CASSFRLSDRRSPLHF. Written as DNA, the CDR3 is TGTGCCAGCAGCTTCCGTTTAAGCGACCGACGTTCGCCCCTCCACTTT.